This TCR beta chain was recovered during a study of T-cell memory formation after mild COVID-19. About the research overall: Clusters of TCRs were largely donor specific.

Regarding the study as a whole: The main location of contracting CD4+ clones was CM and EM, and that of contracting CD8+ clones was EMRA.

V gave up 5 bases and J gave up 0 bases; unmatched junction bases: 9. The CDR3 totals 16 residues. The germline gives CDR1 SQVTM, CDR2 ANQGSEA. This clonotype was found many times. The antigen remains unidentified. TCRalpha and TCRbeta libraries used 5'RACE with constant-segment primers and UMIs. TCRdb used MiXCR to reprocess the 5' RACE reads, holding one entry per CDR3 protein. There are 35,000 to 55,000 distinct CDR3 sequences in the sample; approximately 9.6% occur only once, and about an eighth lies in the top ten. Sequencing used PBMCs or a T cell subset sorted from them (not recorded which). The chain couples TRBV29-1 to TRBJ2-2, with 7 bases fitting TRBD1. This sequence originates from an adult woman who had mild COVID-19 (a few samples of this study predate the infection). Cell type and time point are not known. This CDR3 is CSVTKRQGPNTGELFF. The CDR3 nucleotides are TGCAGCGTTACAAAGAGACAGGGTCCGAACACCGGGGAGCTGTTTTTT.